A few counts support the clone carrying this TCR beta chain. Only in-frame clones appear in the TCRdb table, and some are missing; sequencing was by immunoSEQ multiplex PCR. The sample lists about 190,000 clones; roughly 80% were seen once. This sample was included in a study of blood T cell repertoires in COVID-19. Across the study: T cells, B-cell-depleted T cells, or PBMCs supplied cDNA or gDNA.

Germline CDR1 MGHRA, CDR2 YSYEKL. This CDR3 has 14 amino acids. The germline V and J ends were trimmed by 7 bases and 4 bases, with 14 bases remaining between them. The gene calls are TRBV4-1 and TRBJ2-1, with a weak D call TRBD2 (6 bases). Sequenced: peripheral blood. The sequence derives from a woman between 50 and 59 years old with acute or convalescent COVID-19. The CDR3 DNA follows: TGCGCCAGCAAGGAGGGAGTGTCATACAATGAGCAGTTCTTC. Amino acids: CASKEGVSYNEQFF.